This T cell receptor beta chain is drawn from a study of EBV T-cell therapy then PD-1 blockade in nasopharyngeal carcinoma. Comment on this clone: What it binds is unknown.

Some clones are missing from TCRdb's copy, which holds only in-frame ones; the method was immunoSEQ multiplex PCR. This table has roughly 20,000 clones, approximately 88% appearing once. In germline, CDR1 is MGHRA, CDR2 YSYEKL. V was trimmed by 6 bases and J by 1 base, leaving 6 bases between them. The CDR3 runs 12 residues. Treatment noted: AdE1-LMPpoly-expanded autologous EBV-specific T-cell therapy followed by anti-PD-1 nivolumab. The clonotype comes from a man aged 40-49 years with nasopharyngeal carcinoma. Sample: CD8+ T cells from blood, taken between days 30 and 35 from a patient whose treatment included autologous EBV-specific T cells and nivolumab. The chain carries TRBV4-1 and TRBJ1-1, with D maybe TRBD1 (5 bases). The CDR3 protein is CASRGGNTEAFF. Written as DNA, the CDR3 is TGCGCCAGCAGGGGGGGGAACACTGAAGCTTTCTTT.